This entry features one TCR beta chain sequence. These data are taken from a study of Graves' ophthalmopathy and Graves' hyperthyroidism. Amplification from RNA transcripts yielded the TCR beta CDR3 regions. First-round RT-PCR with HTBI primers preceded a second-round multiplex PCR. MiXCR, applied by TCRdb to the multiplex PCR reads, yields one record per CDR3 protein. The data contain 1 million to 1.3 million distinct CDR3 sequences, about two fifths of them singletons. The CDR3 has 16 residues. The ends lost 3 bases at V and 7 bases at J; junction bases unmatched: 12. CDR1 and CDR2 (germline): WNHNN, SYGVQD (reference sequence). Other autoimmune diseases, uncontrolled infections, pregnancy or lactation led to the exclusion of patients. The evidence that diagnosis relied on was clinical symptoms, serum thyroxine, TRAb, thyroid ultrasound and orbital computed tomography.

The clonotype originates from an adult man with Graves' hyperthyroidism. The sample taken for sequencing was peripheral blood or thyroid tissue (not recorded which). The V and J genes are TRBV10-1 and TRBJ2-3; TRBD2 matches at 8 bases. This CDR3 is CASSDSLAALTNTQYF. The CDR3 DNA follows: TGCGCCAGCAGTGACTCACTAGCGGCTTTAACTAATACGCAGTATTTT.